This TCR beta chain derives from a study of cytomegalovirus exposure and HLA in healthy donors. General observations from the study: Association of a missense DCLRE1C variant with TCR beta V- and J-gene trimming was reported in a later analysis.

The PCR employed 60 Vbeta primers together with 13 Jbeta primers. Study processing details: Unique TCR beta chains totaled roughly 80 million in a later count, with 8.5 million to 12 million of them shared. Clones were sequenced by immunoSEQ multiplex PCR, and TCRdb holds only the in-frame ones, with some missing. That table furnishes V, J and clone size, whereas the DNA furnished D and trimming. The sample lists some 130,000 clones; 60% to 80% were seen once. A note on this clone: Its antigen is unidentified.

Sequencing used PBMCs. The sequence was collected from a man aged 30-40 years in good health and CMV-seronegative.

The DNA of the CDR3 is TGTGCCAGCATTCCGTCAGACAGGGGGCTCACAGATACGCAGTATTTT. It yields the protein CASIPSDRGLTDTQYF. The chain couples TRBV21-1 to TRBJ2-3; the table's D call, TRBD1, has no DNA check behind it. TRBV21-1 is a known pseudogene. This CDR3 has 16 amino acids.